This T cell receptor (beta chain) was identified during a study of cytomegalovirus exposure and HLA in healthy donors. The study, taken as a whole, reports: Immune exposure was documented only through CMV serostatus.

Details on this clone: Its antigen remains unidentified.

The donors were healthy bone marrow donors. From germline, CDR1 is GTSNPN and CDR2 SVGIG (reference sequence). Trimming at V came to 5 bases and at J to 1 base, leaving 3 bases not matched to a gene. The CDR3 has 14 amino acids. PCR amplification relied on 60 Vbeta primers (plus 13 Jbeta primers). TCRdb's copy holds only in-frame clones and misses some; the assay was immunoSEQ multiplex PCR. The sample consists of about 110,000 clones, over 60% of them appearing once. The TCR originated in a woman between 45 and 65 years old in good health and CMV-seropositive. V and J are TRBV30 and TRBJ2-2; 8 bases line up with TRBD2. Material for sequencing was PBMCs. The CDR3 here is CAWQRGQNTGELFF. The CDR3 DNA reads TGTGCCTGGCAGCGGGGGCAGAACACCGGGGAGCTGTTTTTT.